A selection of T cell receptor beta chains follows, all from one sample in a study of T cell responses to AZD1222 COVID-19 vaccine. The method was immunoSEQ multiplex PCR; TCRdb's version includes in-frame clones alone and lacks a portion of them. The data contain roughly 110,000 clones, approximately 89% of them singletons. The specimen comprised peripheral blood, sampled 28 days after the second AZD1222 dose. The receptors stem from an adult who received the AZD1222 COVID-19 vaccine. Both conserved end residues are part of each CDR3. The D gene is left open where the match is weak. A row's size may be missing; if present it is once, few, many or a size class.

TRBD1	TRBV6-2/TRBV6-3	TRBJ1-4	once	CASSSAGTGNEKLFF	TGTGCCAGCAGTAGCGCCGGGACAGGGAATGAAAAACTGTTTTTT
TRBD1	TRBV28	TRBJ1-2	-	CAGRTGRGYTF	TGTGCCGGCAGGACAGGGAGAGGCTACACCTTC
-	TRBV28	TRBJ1-1	-	CASSKQGGTEAFF	TGTGCCAGCAGTAAACAGGGTGGAACTGAAGCTTTCTTT
TRBD1	TRBV15	TRBJ1-2	once	CATSFGTAINYGYTF	TGTGCCACCAGCTTTGGGACAGCGATTAACTATGGCTACACCTTC
-	TRBV21-1	TRBJ2-5	-	CASGARQGETQYF	TGTGCCAGCGGAGCTAGACAGGGTGAGACCCAGTACTTC
-	TRBV4-2	TRBJ1-1	-	CASSQQGSNTEAFF	TGTGCCAGCAGCCAGCAGGGTTCGAACACTGAAGCTTTCTTT
-	TRBV6-5	TRBJ1-2	-	CASRLAGPNYGYTF	TGTGCCAGCCGACTGGCAGGGCCGAACTATGGCTACACCTTC
-	TRBV5-5	TRBJ2-3	-	CASSRTGPSTDTQYF	TGTGCCAGCTCCCGCACGGGACCCAGCACAGATACGCAGTATTTT
TRBD1	TRBV10-2	TRBJ1-1	-	CASKGGGTEAFF	TGCGCCAGCAAAGGGGGCGGCACTGAAGCTTTCTTT
TRBD1	TRBV7-9	TRBJ2-3	-	CAWGQGNTDTQYF	TGTGCCTGGGGACAGGGAAACACAGATACGCAGTATTTT
-	TRBV27	TRBJ1-1	-	CASSPPQGGGTEAFF	TGTGCCAGCAGCCCACCACAGGGAGGAGGCACTGAAGCTTTCTTT
-	TRBV28	TRBJ1-2	-	CASSSRDIIPYGYTF	TGTGCCAGCAGTTCACGGGACATCATCCCCTATGGCTACACCTTC
-	TRBV6-2/TRBV6-3	TRBJ1-5	-	CASSYFPGQGSNQPQHF	TGTGCCAGCAGTTACTTCCCCGGGCAGGGGAGCAATCAGCCCCAGCATTTT
-	TRBV12-2	TRBJ1-5	-	CASRFWIGIQPQHF	TGTGCAAGTCGCTTCTGGATTGGGATTCAGCCCCAGCATTTT